This TCR beta chain was captured in a study of blood T cell repertoires in COVID-19. Across the study: Spain, Italy and the United States supplied samples that represented acute and convalescent COVID-19. From T cells, B-cell-depleted T cells, or PBMCs came the material, which was cDNA or gDNA.

Germline V gene data show CDR1 as SNHLY and CDR2 as FYNNEI. CDR3 length: 13 amino acids. Authors' analysis steps: The authors estimated nucleated cell counts from reference gene primer amplification. Measured with immunoSEQ multiplex PCR; TCRdb has only the in-frame clones, and not every one. D and trimming come from the DNA, and the V and J calls and clone size come from that table. The sample has approximately 190,000 clones; 80% to 85% are singletons. Remarks on this clone: The junction differs from germline at one of its ends, possibly a read error.

The sequencing input was peripheral blood. The rearrangement uses TRBV2 and TRBJ2-5; D possibly corresponds to TRBD2 (6 bases). The sequence came from a woman aged 30 to 39 with acute or convalescent COVID-19. CDR3 sequence (DNA): TGTGCCAGCAGTGAAGCGCGCGGGACGGCCACGAACTTC. It yields the protein CASSEARGTATNF.